This TCR beta chain was identified in a study of identical twins. With respect to this clonotype: The antigen remains unidentified.

TCRdb reprocessed the 5' RACE reads via MiXCR and lists one record per CDR3 protein. Of around 530,000 distinct CDR3 sequences detected, 13% to 15% appear once; the ten largest clones hold 0.44%. Study findings and constraints: Zero-insertion analyses could be partly confounded by invariant MAIT and iNKT cells.

V was clipped by 9 bases and J by 8 bases, with 14 bases between them. The CDR3 consists of 11 residues. CDR1 and CDR2 (germline): SGHRS, YFSETQ. These data also featured in a second study, about yellow fever vaccine responses in identical twins.

The sequence came from a woman aged 18 to 35 in good health. The rearrangement uses TRBV5-1 and TRBJ1-2; perhaps TRBD1 as D (6 bases). Input material: CD4+ T cells sorted from blood. CDR3 protein: CAIQGYDGYTF. The CDR3 DNA follows: TGCGCCATCCAGGGGTACGACGGCTACACCTTC.